This section outlines one T cell receptor (beta chain) sequence together with its context. Its antigen is currently not known. Nothing much larger sits one base from this clone, and base qualities are not available. Whole blood was collected in K2EDTA tubes by collaborating institutions according to the institutions' own protocols. For TCRbeta analysis, collaborator samples were shipped as frozen whole blood, as isolated PBMCs, or as DNA extracted from either sample type. Cut back by 7 bases and 9 bases, the V and J ends lie 19 bases apart. The CDR3 runs 13 amino acids, cysteine and phenylalanine included. The entry retains the CDR3 DNA only, 39 bases that are in frame from base 1. CDR1 and CDR2, looked up from the germline V gene, are SNHLY and FYNNEI. This sample is part of a study of blood T cell repertoires in COVID-19 (dated by TCRdb to about 2020). About the investigation overall: Samples from collaborators originated in the United States, Italy and Spain and spanned both the acute and convalescent phases of COVID-19. The samples were drawn from the first 160 participants of the ongoing ImmuneRACE study and from 1,254 subjects provided by 6 global collaborators. A de-identified subject ID, COVID-19 status, age in years and sex were almost always included in the sample metadata. The prospective study material was composed of cDNA or gDNA derived from T cells, B-cell-depleted T cells, or PBMCs. Where available, HLA class I and class II types were obtained from metadata supplied by the sample provider rather than from assay-based typing. Deeply sampled blood TCRbeta repertoires from subjects exposed to, actively infected with, or recovered from COVID-19 were included in the dataset. The repertoires were released in a freely available public database meant as a resource for research on the immune response to SARS-CoV-2. The research as a whole found: The amount of clinical and demographic metadata varied by source and participant and was provided uncurated.

The immunoSEQ Assay, a bias-controlled multiplex PCR, was used to amplify TCRbeta CDR3 regions from genomic DNA. The study's processing was this. The number of nucleated cells in each sample was estimated from the amplification of reference gene primers within the assay. To quantify the absolute abundance of each unique TCRbeta CDR3 rearrangement, sequence reads were collapsed and filtered. For each sample, productive Simpson clonality was calculated by taking the square root of Simpson's diversity index across productive rearrangements. Drawn from immuneACCESS, this table holds only the in-frame rearrangements with V and J called that TCRdb kept. Clones are partly lost; checked studies trace under half to an unresolved V gene and leave the rest unexplained. The V and J calls and clone size are taken from that table; D and trimming were inferred from the DNA. For this sample the table gives roughly 77,000 clones, of which around 90% were detected only once. Together, the top ten hold 4.6% of the sample.

The sample was peripheral blood. Recombination connected TRBV2 to TRBJ2-7; the D gene identity is not certain. This TCR was sampled from a man in his fifties with active COVID-19. The sequenced DNA: TGTGCCAGCACCCAAACCCGAGCTCGCGGGCAGTACTTC. It translates to CASTQTRARGQYF. This CDR3, with the reference TRBV2 and TRBJ2-7 proteins standing in past its ends, gives the full variable domain EPEVTQTPSHQVTQMGQEVILRCVPISNHLYFYWYRQILGQKVEFLVSFYNNEISEKSEIFDDQFSVERPDGSNFTLKIRSTKLEDSAMYFCASTQTRARGQYFGPGTRLTVT.